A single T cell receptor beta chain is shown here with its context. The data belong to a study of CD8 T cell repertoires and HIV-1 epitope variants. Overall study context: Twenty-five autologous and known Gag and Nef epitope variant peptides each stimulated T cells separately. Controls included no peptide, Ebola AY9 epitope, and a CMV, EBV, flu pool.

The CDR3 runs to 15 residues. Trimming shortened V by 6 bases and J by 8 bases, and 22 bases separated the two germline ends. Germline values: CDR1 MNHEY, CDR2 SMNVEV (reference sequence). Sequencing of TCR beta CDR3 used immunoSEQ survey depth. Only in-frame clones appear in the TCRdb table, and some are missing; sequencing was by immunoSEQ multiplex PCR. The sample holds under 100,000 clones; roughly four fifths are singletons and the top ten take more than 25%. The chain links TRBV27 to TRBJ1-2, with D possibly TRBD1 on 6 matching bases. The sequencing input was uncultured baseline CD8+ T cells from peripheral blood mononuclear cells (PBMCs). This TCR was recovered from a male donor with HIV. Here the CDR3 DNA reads TGTGCCAGCAGCCGCGGGGCGGGGGGCTGGGGAGGCTACACCTTC. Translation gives CASSRGAGGWGGYTF.